This T cell receptor beta chain is drawn from a study of shared clonotypes between healthy human individuals. Study overall: For every donor, three CD4 naive, three CD4 memory, two CD8 naive and one CD8 memory plates were used.

TCRdb's table, derived via immunoSEQ multiplex PCR, lists solely in-frame clones and lacks some. The sample carries approximately 2,200,000 clones, 90% to 95% recorded once. Trimming stripped 0 bases from V and 5 bases from J, with 12 bases between. Per germline, CDR1 SGDLS and CDR2 YYNGEE. CDR3 length: 15 residues. Naive CD8 isolation took CD45RO-negative cells positively selected for CCR7 and excluded terminally differentiated effector memory CD45RA+ cells. This clone was observed a few times. The clonotype comes from a man younger than 30 in good health. Some clones in this sample may be carry-over from other donors' samples. The chain has TRBV9 and TRBJ1-5; weak D call: TRBD1 (5 bases). The source material was naive CD8+ T cells from PBMCs. CDR3 region: CASSVAGLGHQPQHF. The DNA for the CDR3 is TGTGCCAGCAGCGTAGCAGGGTTAGGGCATCAGCCCCAGCATTTT.